These T cell receptor beta chains were read from a single sample in a study of chemoradiotherapy in HPV16-positive cancers. The table came from immunoSEQ multiplex PCR; TCRdb's copy has only in-frame clones and leaves some out. The top ten clones hold 15% to 20% of a sample with about 12,000 clones, 63% of them seen once. This sample was gathered from a patient who underwent chemoradiotherapy. The origin of the receptors is a human donor with HPV-associated anogenital cancer. Each CDR3 is given with its conserved first and last residue. A D gene is named only where the DNA matches it firmly. Clone size appears in some rows only: once, few, many, or a class for an expanded clone.

D: .; J: TRBJ1-5; size: .; V: TRBV19; CDR3: CASGQGNQPQHF; DNA: TGTGCCAGCGGTCAGGGGAATCAGCCCCAGCATTTT
D: TRBD1; J: TRBJ1-6; size: .; V: TRBV5-5; CDR3: CASSPGQARSPLHF; DNA: TGTGCCAGCAGCCCAGGACAGGCCAGGTCACCCCTCCACTTT
D: .; J: TRBJ2-3; size: .; V: TRBV4-1; CDR3: CASSQVGGADTDTQYF; DNA: TGCGCCAGCAGCCAAGTCGGCGGGGCCGACACAGATACGCAGTATTTT
D: TRBD1; J: TRBJ2-7; size: .; V: TRBV5-1; CDR3: CASSPGTGAISYEQYF; DNA: TGCGCCAGCAGCCCAGGGACAGGGGCAATATCCTACGAGCAGTACTTC
D: .; J: TRBJ1-5; size: few; V: TRBV4-2; CDR3: CASSQDWNRELPQHF; DNA: TGTGCCAGCAGCCAAGATTGGAACAGGGAACTGCCCCAGCATTTT
D: .; J: TRBJ1-6; size: few; V: TRBV2; CDR3: CASSRNLSPLHF; DNA: TGTGCCAGCAGTCGGAACTTGTCACCCCTCCACTTT
D: TRBD1; J: TRBJ2-5; size: once; V: TRBV7-2; CDR3: CASSWTGFQETQYF; DNA: TGTGCCAGCAGCTGGACAGGGTTCCAAGAGACCCAGTACTTC
D: .; J: TRBJ2-1; size: few; V: TRBV30; CDR3: CAWSSGRYNEQFF; DNA: TGTGCCTGGAGTTCGGGGAGATACAATGAGCAGTTCTTC
D: .; J: TRBJ2-3; size: .; V: TRBV2; CDR3: CASRLLLGTVSTDTQYF; DNA: TGTGCCAGCAGGTTACTCTTGGGGACGGTTAGCACAGATACGCAGTATTTT
D: .; J: TRBJ2-3; size: .; V: TRBV9; CDR3: CASSVAGSPADTQYF; DNA: TGTGCCAGCAGCGTGGCAGGGTCGCCCGCAGATACGCAGTATTTT
D: .; J: TRBJ1-4; size: few; V: TRBV27; CDR3: CASSFLGGHEKLFF; DNA: TGTGCCAGCAGTTTTTTAGGAGGACATGAAAAACTGTTTTTT
D: .; J: TRBJ2-5; size: .; V: TRBV6-1; CDR3: CASSVDYQETQYF; DNA: TGTGCCAGCAGTGTGGACTACCAAGAGACCCAGTACTTC
D: .; J: TRBJ2-5; size: .; V: TRBV18; CDR3: CASSPIFSGSRDEETQYF; DNA: TGTGCCAGCTCACCAATCTTTTCGGGGAGTCGGGATGAAGAGACCCAGTACTTC
D: .; J: TRBJ2-7; size: .; V: TRBV7-8; CDR3: CASSLRDEQYF; DNA: TGTGCCAGCAGCTTGAGGGACGAGCAGTACTTC
D: .; J: TRBJ1-1; size: .; V: TRBV7-8; CDR3: CASSPRQGILNTEAFF; DNA: TGTGCCAGCAGCCCACGACAAGGGATCTTGAACACTGAAGCTTTCTTT
D: TRBD1; J: TRBJ1-2; size: .; V: TRBV5-6; CDR3: CASSFVNRGYYGYTF; DNA: TGTGCCAGCAGCTTTGTCAACAGGGGATACTATGGCTACACCTTC
D: TRBD2; J: TRBJ2-3; size: .; V: TRBV30; CDR3: CAWSVGAGGTDTQYF; DNA: TGTGCCTGGAGTGTAGGAGCGGGGGGCACAGATACGCAGTATTTT
D: .; J: TRBJ1-6; size: .; V: TRBV9; CDR3: CASSVVGDSPLHF; DNA: TGTGCCAGCAGCGTAGTGGGAGATTCACCCCTCCACTTT
D: .; J: TRBJ1-5; size: .; V: TRBV19; CDR3: CASSITGGGQPQHF; DNA: TGTGCCAGTAGTATTACGGGGGGCGGGCAGCCCCAGCATTTT
D: TRBD1; J: TRBJ1-5; size: once; V: TRBV30; CDR3: CASDRGRGQPQHF; DNA: TGTGCCTCTGACAGGGGGCGCGGTCAGCCCCAGCATTTT
D: .; J: TRBJ1-5; size: few; V: TRBV5-6; CDR3: CASSLGDQPQHF; DNA: TGTGCCAGCAGCCTCGGGGATCAGCCCCAGCATTTT
D: .; J: TRBJ1-2; size: .; V: TRBV5-6; CDR3: CASSRGEPLNYGYTF; DNA: TGTGCCAGCAGCCGGGGGGAACCCCTTAACTATGGCTACACCTTC
D: TRBD1; J: TRBJ1-2; size: .; V: TRBV30; CDR3: CAWSPRTGGLSDGYTF; DNA: TGTGCCTGGAGCCCTCGGACAGGAGGACTCTCGGATGGCTACACCTTC
D: .; J: TRBJ1-1; size: .; V: TRBV5-4; CDR3: CASSFGSSLSAAFF; DNA: TGTGCCAGCAGCTTCGGGAGTTCTTTATCTGCGGCTTTCTTT
D: .; J: TRBJ1-1; size: .; V: TRBV29-1; CDR3: CSAPPQLPGDTEAFF; DNA: TGCAGCGCGCCCCCGCAATTACCTGGGGACACTGAAGCTTTCTTT
D: .; J: TRBJ2-7; size: few; V: TRBV14; CDR3: CASSYVVSYEQYF; DNA: TGTGCCAGTTCATATGTGGTCTCCTACGAGCAGTACTTC
D: .; J: TRBJ2-3; size: .; V: TRBV28; CDR3: CASSRTRGGAGTDTQYF; DNA: TGTGCCAGCAGTCGAACCCGAGGGGGGGCAGGCACAGATACGCAGTATTTT
D: .; J: TRBJ2-7; size: .; V: TRBV27; CDR3: CASSTTGLEQYF; DNA: TGTGCCAGCAGCACGACAGGACTCGAGCAGTACTTC
D: .; J: TRBJ2-3; size: .; V: TRBV10-3; CDR3: CAISVLSSSTDTQYF; DNA: TGTGCCATCAGTGTCCTCTCGTCAAGCACAGATACGCAGTATTTT
D: .; J: TRBJ1-1; size: few; V: TRBV2; CDR3: CASSEAEYTEAFF; DNA: TGTGCCAGCAGTGAAGCTGAGTACACTGAAGCTTTCTTT
D: .; J: TRBJ1-2; size: .; V: TRBV7-8; CDR3: CASSLVGGGYGYTF; DNA: TGTGCCAGCAGCTTAGTGGGGGGGGGCTATGGCTACACCTTC
D: .; J: TRBJ1-2; size: .; V: TRBV30; CDR3: CAWSVLGGYGYTF; DNA: TGTGCCTGGAGTGTCCTCGGAGGCTATGGCTACACCTTC
D: .; J: TRBJ1-6; size: .; V: TRBV27; CDR3: CASSLPVRGSYNSPLHF; DNA: TGTGCCAGCAGTTTACCAGTGAGGGGGTCCTATAATTCACCCCTCCACTTT
D: .; J: TRBJ1-6; size: .; V: TRBV14; CDR3: CASSYTNSPLHF; DNA: TGTGCCAGCAGCTACACTAATTCACCCCTCCACTTT
D: .; J: TRBJ2-7; size: .; V: TRBV19; CDR3: CASSIGLAGEQYF; DNA: TGTGCCAGTAGTATTGGTCTGGCGGGCGAGCAGTACTTC
D: TRBD2; J: TRBJ2-3; size: .; V: TRBV27; CDR3: CASAQRGVAETQYF; DNA: TGTGCCAGCGCCCAGCGGGGGGTCGCAGAGACGCAGTATTTT
D: TRBD2; J: TRBJ2-5; size: few; V: TRBV5-1; CDR3: CASSPGTSATETQYF; DNA: TGCGCCAGCAGCCCGGGGACTAGCGCGACAGAGACCCAGTACTTC
D: .; J: TRBJ2-2; size: .; V: TRBV7-8; CDR3: CASSLSAGELFF; DNA: TGTGCCAGCAGCTTAAGCGCCGGGGAGCTGTTTTTT
D: .; J: TRBJ1-4; size: .; V: TRBV19; CDR3: CASSTNAEKLFF; DNA: TGTGCCAGTAGTACAAACGCGGAAAAACTGTTTTTT
D: TRBD1; J: TRBJ2-5; size: few; V: TRBV11-3; CDR3: CASSQGGDQETQYF; DNA: TGTGCCAGCAGCCAAGGGGGCGATCAAGAGACCCAGTACTTC
D: .; J: TRBJ2-3; size: .; V: TRBV30; CDR3: CAWALDSTDTQYF; DNA: TGTGCCTGGGCACTAGATTCGACAGATACGCAGTATTTT